The 30 T cell receptor beta chains below all came from one sample that was sequenced in a study of T cell responses to AZD1222 COVID-19 vaccine. Measured with immunoSEQ multiplex PCR; TCRdb has only the in-frame clones, and not every one. The data hold approximately 200,000 clones, with about 90% observed a single time. This specimen consisted of peripheral blood, obtained on day 0 of MenACWY control vaccination. The origin of the receptors is an adult in good health.

Turning to this clone: This sample includes further DNA sequences coding for the same CDR3. The rearrangement links TRBV28 to TRBJ1-1; 10 bases are a match to TRBD1. This CDR3 is built from 15 residues. V was pared by 7 bases and J by 4 bases, with 9 bases of the junction left unmatched. In germline, CDR1 is MDHEN, CDR2 SYDVKM. In nucleotides, the CDR3 is TGTGCCAGCACTCAGCCAGGACAGGGGGGCACTGAAGCTTTCTTT. It translates to CASTQPGQGGTEAFF. Filled out from reference TRBV28 and TRBJ1-1, the complete variable domain reads DVKVTQSSRYLVKRTGEKVFLECVQDMDHENMFWYRQDPGLGLRLIYFSYDVKMKEKGDIPEGYSVSREKKERFSLILESASTNQTSMYLCASTQPGQGGTEAFFGQGTRLTVV.

This clone appeared once. V gene TRBV27 combines with J gene TRBJ2-7; D perhaps matches TRBD1 (6 bases). CDR1 and CDR2 from the germline V gene are MNHEY and SMNVEV (reference sequence). V lost 1 base and J 5 bases, leaving 12 bases between the germline ends. The CDR3 consists of 14 residues. The CDR3 bases are TGTGCCAGCAGTTTATGGGGACAACAAGACGAGCAGTACTTC. It is translated as CASSLWGQQDEQYF.

The rearrangement uses TRBV4-2 and TRBJ1-2; D not certain. The CDR3 covers 16 residues. The V end lost 0 bases, the J end lost 2 bases, and 13 bases lay between the germline ends. Per germline, CDR1 LGHNA and CDR2 YNFKEQ. The CDR3 loop is CASSQDASGGNYGYTF. CDR3 bases: TGTGCCAGCAGCCAAGATGCCTCGGGAGGGAACTATGGCTACACCTTC.

The CDR3 protein is CSVFGPTGNIQYF. The CDR3 DNA reads TGCAGCGTTTTCGGACCAACGGGAAACATTCAGTACTTC. The V gene is TRBV29-1, the J gene TRBJ2-4; D uncertain. The CDR3 has 13 amino acids. Germline CDR1 reads SQVTM; CDR2 reads ANQGSEA. V gave up 5 bases and J gave up 6 bases, with 14 bases separating them.

This clone was observed once. The chain combines TRBV3-1 (or the pseudogene TRBV3-2) with TRBJ1-2, with 10 bases aligning to TRBD1. The length of the CDR3 is 14 residues. Germline CDR1 reads LGHDT; CDR2 reads YNNKEL (reference sequence). V lost 6 bases to trimming and J lost 4 bases; unmatched junction nucleotides: 5. The CDR3 reads CASSRTGGSYGYTF. CDR3 bases: TGTGCCAGCAGTCGGACAGGGGGAAGCTATGGCTACACCTTC.

J is TRBJ1-3 and V is TRBV7-2; D is uncertain. Trimming took off 0 bases at V and 0 bases at J, with 12 bases between the two ends. The CDR3 totals 17 residues. Germline V lookup: CDR1 SGHTA, CDR2 FQGNSA. The CDR3 loop is CASSLAIFGVSGNTIYF. DNA for the CDR3: TGTGCCAGCAGCTTAGCGATTTTCGGGGTCTCTGGAAACACCATATATTTT.

This sequence joins TRBV19 and TRBJ1-5; no clear D gene. CDR1 and CDR2 from the germline V gene are LNHDA and SQIVND (reference sequence). CDR3 length: 17 amino acids. V lost 3 bases and J lost 4, with 19 bases in between. The CDR3 coding sequence is TGTGCCAGTAGTATTTTCCCTCCGGCCGCGTCAAATCAGCCCCAGCATTTT. It is translated as CASSIFPPAASNQPQHF.

This chain joins TRBV24-1 and TRBJ2-1; unclear D gene. From germline, CDR1 is KGHDR and CDR2 SFDVKD. V was pared by 1 base and J by 3 bases, with 12 bases between. The CDR3 loop spans 16 amino acids. CDR3: CATSDFVTVNYNEQFF. As DNA, the CDR3 is TGTGCCACCAGTGATTTTGTAACGGTAAACTACAATGAGCAGTTCTTC.

This clone is a singleton in its sample. The chain uses TRBV5-6 and TRBJ1-1; possibly TRBD1 for D (5 bases). Trimming stripped 7 bases from V and 6 bases from J, with 19 bases between. The CDR3 sequence is 14 residues long. Germline lookup yields CDR1 SGHDT and CDR2 YYEEEE. The CDR3 DNA is TGTGCCAGCGGCAAACCCCCAGGGAGGCCTGAAGCTTTCTTT. The encoded protein is CASGKPPGRPEAFF.

This chain joins TRBV4-3 and TRBJ1-4; weak D call: TRBD1 (6 bases). This CDR3 is 16 amino acids long. The V end was cut by 0 bases, the J end by 4 bases, with 12 bases between. Germline V gene lookup returns CDR1 LGHNA and CDR2 YSLEER. The CDR3 DNA sequence: TGCGCCAGCAGCCAAGATGCCAGGGGAGGTAATGAAAAACTGTTTTTT. This encodes CASSQDARGGNEKLFF.

V is TRBV5-1 and J is TRBJ2-7, with 8 bases fitting TRBD1. V trimming: 3 bases; J trimming: 0 bases; junction bases outside the gene matches: 2. This CDR3 spans 14 amino acids. The germline gives CDR1 SGHRS, CDR2 YFSETQ. The CDR3 DNA reads TGCGCCAGCAGCTCGGGACAGGTCTCCTACGAGCAGTACTTC. It encodes CASSSGQVSYEQYF.

J is TRBJ2-7 and V is TRBV4-1; D ambiguous. V was clipped by 3 bases and J by 3 bases, with 12 bases between them. Germline V lookup: CDR1 MGHRA, CDR2 YSYEKL. The CDR3 totals 14 residues. CDR3 region: CASSQMTGYYEQYF. CDR3 coding DNA: TGCGCCAGCAGCCAGATGACCGGGTACTACGAGCAGTACTTC.

V and J are TRBV28 and TRBJ2-3; D is undetermined. Germline-derived CDR1 and CDR2 are MDHEN and SYDVKM. The CDR3 consists of 17 residues. V shed 1 base and J shed 5 bases, with 19 bases lying between them. CDR3 amino acids: CASSLSRRFRVKDTQYF. The CDR3 DNA reads TGTGCCAGCAGTTTATCCAGGCGATTTAGGGTTAAAGATACGCAGTATTTT.

The chain couples TRBV5-4 to TRBJ2-7; no definite D call. From germline, CDR1 is SGHNT and CDR2 YYREEE (reference sequence). This CDR3 is 12 amino acids long. The ends were cut back, 2 bases at V and 5 bases at J, with 8 bases in the middle. In DNA, the CDR3 is TGTGCCAGCAGCTTAGACCGGGACGAGCAGTACTTC. It specifies CASSLDRDEQYF.

The chain carries TRBV9 and TRBJ1-1; D is possibly TRBD1 (6 bases). The CDR3 sequence is 14 residues long. Germline CDR1 is SGDLS and CDR2 is YYNGEE. Between the trimmed V and J ends, which lost 3 bases and 7 bases, there was a span of 16 bases. The CDR3, as DNA: TGTGCCAGCAGCGAAACGACAGGCGTTGTTGAAGCTTTCTTT. Translated: CASSETTGVVEAFF. The full variable domain, in which reference TRBV9 and TRBJ1-1 provide the parts outside the CDR3, is DSGVTQTPKHLITATGQRVTLRCSPRSGDLSVYWYQQSLDQGLQFLIQYYNGEERAKGNILERFSAQQFPDLHSELNLSSLELGDSALYFCASSETTGVVEAFFGQGTRLTVV.

This clone was seen once. The V and J genes are TRBV7-8 and TRBJ1-6; D possibly corresponds to TRBD1 (6 bases). CDR1 is SGHVS and CDR2 is FQNEAQ in the germline V gene. V gave up 5 bases and J gave up 7 bases, with 12 bases separating them. This CDR3 contains 14 residues. CDR3 nucleotide sequence: TGTGCCAGCAGCAGGGACACAAACAATTCACCCCTCCACTTT. It encodes CASSRDTNNSPLHF.

This clone was recorded once. The chain is built from TRBV19 and TRBJ2-7; D tentatively reads TRBD1 or TRBD2 (5 bases each). The CDR3 totals 16 residues. Germline V gives CDR1 LNHDA, CDR2 SQIVND (reference sequence). Trimming removed 1 base from V and 3 bases from J, with 16 bases in between. The CDR3 DNA is TGTGCCAGTAGTATAGGAATCGGGGCAGTAATCTACGAGCAGTACTTC. It yields the protein CASSIGIGAVIYEQYF.

The chain links TRBV6-5 to TRBJ1-5, with 8 bases aligning to TRBD1. Germline CDR1 is MNHEY and CDR2 is SVGAGI. J lost 7 bases, V lost 7 bases, and 9 bases had no gene match. The CDR3 length is 14 residues. The CDR3 spells CASKETGVYQPQHF. The CDR3 bases are TGTGCCAGCAAGGAGACAGGGGTCTACCAGCCCCAGCATTTT.

The chain employs TRBV28 and TRBJ1-1, with D perhaps matching TRBD1 (6 bases). The CDR3 covers 13 residues. V shed 6 bases and J shed 3 bases, with 11 bases lying between them. Germline CDR1 reads MDHEN; CDR2 reads SYDVKM. As DNA, the CDR3 is TGTGCCAGCAGACCCCAGGGGTACACTGAAGCTTTCTTT. Protein product: CASRPQGYTEAFF.

This chain links TRBV28 with TRBJ1-2, with TRBD1 as a possible D gene (5 bases). The germline V gene has CDR1 MDHEN and CDR2 SYDVKM. The CDR3 covers 17 residues. Trimming removed 5 bases at V and 5 bases at J, with 24 bases between. The CDR3 protein is CASSPLEGPTRRYGYTF. The CDR3 nucleotides are TGTGCCAGCAGTCCCCTGGAGGGGCCGACGAGACGGTATGGCTACACCTTC.

The chain combines TRBV19 with TRBJ2-1; 8 nucleotides align to TRBD2. The CDR3 length is 15 residues. CDR1 is LNHDA and CDR2 is SQIVND in the germline V gene (reference sequence). Trimming took 1 base from V and 4 from J; bases not matched to a gene: 3. The CDR3 spells CASSIGAGDYNEQFF. CDR3 nucleotide sequence: TGTGCCAGTAGTATAGGAGCGGGGGATTACAATGAGCAGTTCTTC.

The CDR3 reads CASSRGLRTGELFF. The CDR3 DNA is TGTGCCAGCAGTAGGGGACTGAGGACCGGGGAGCTGTTTTTT. This chain links TRBV6-5 with TRBJ2-2, with D tentatively TRBD2 (6 bases). V lost 5 bases and J 5 bases, leaving 12 bases between the germline ends. This CDR3 is 14 amino acids long. The V gene's germline CDR1 is MNHEY and CDR2 SVGAGI.

This chain uses TRBV9 with TRBJ1-3; D is possibly TRBD1 (5 bases). The V gene lost 3 bases and the J gene lost 3 bases, with 19 bases spanning the gap. CDR3 length equals 17 residues. Per the germline V gene, CDR1 is SGDLS and CDR2 is YYNGEE. The CDR3, as DNA: TGTGCCAGCAGCGCTGGCGCTTGGCAGGGTAGTGGAAACACCATATATTTT. Its translation: CASSAGAWQGSGNTIYF. Using reference TRBV9 and TRBJ1-3 for the parts outside the CDR3, the full variable domain is DSGVTQTPKHLITATGQRVTLRCSPRSGDLSVYWYQQSLDQGLQFLIQYYNGEERAKGNILERFSAQQFPDLHSELNLSSLELGDSALYFCASSAGAWQGSGNTIYFGEGSWLTVV.

The rearrangement uses TRBV21-1 and TRBJ2-3; TRBD1, the table's D call, lacks a check against the DNA. TRBV21-1 is given as a pseudogene. The CDR3 is made up of 15 amino acids. CDR3 DNA sequence: TGTGCCAGCAGCAAAGCCCCGGACACGGCAGATACGCAGTATTTT. Translating it yields CASSKAPDTADTQYF.

The genes are TRBV11-2 and TRBJ2-3; D gene uncertain. Trimming left V 5 bases short and J 0 bases short, with 18 bases between. The CDR3 consists of 17 residues. Germline values: CDR1 SGHAT, CDR2 FQNNGV. DNA for the CDR3: TGTGCCAGCAGCCTAAGGATTATAAGCGAGAGCACAGATACGCAGTATTTT. Translated, it gives CASSLRIISESTDTQYF.

V gene TRBV9 combines with J gene TRBJ1-3; 12 positions match TRBD1. This CDR3 has 17 residues. Germline V gives CDR1 SGDLS, CDR2 YYNGEE. V trimming: 3 bases; J trimming: 4 bases; junction bases outside the gene matches: 8. Here the CDR3 DNA reads TGTGCCAGCAGCGCAGTAGGGACAGGGGGCGCAGGAAACACCATATATTTT. This translates into CASSAVGTGGAGNTIYF.

The rearrangement joins TRBV6-2 or TRBV6-3 to TRBJ2-7; D unresolved. In germline, CDR1 is MNHEY, CDR2 SVGEGT. V dropped 6 bases and J dropped 2 bases, with 14 bases sitting between them. CDR3 length: 14 amino acids. The CDR3 protein is CASRYQDGAYEQYF. The DNA for the CDR3 is TGTGCCAGCAGGTACCAGGACGGCGCCTACGAGCAGTACTTC.

The genes are TRBV19 and TRBJ2-1; 16 bases map to TRBD2. The V gene end was trimmed by 2 bases and the J gene end by 0 bases; junction bases not matched to a gene: 7. From germline, CDR1 is LNHDA and CDR2 SQIVND (reference sequence). CDR3 length: 20 amino acids. DNA of the CDR3: TGTGCCAGTAGTATAAGGGGGGGACTAGCGGGAGGGCCCTCCTACAATGAGCAGTTCTTC. As protein: CASSIRGGLAGGPSYNEQFF.

The V and J genes are TRBV6-5 and TRBJ2-1, with D possibly matching TRBD1 (6 bases). Germline V gives CDR1 MNHEY, CDR2 SVGAGI. Between the trimmed V and J ends, which lost 8 bases and 6 bases, there was a span of 20 bases. This CDR3 region has 15 residues. CDR3 DNA: TGTGCCAGCTCCCTAGGGGACACGGCCTTCAATGAGCAGTTCTTC. Residues: CASSLGDTAFNEQFF.

The V gene is TRBV24-1, the J gene TRBJ2-1, with a tentative D call TRBD2 (5 bases). CDR1 is KGHDR and CDR2 is SFDVKD in the germline V gene. V lost 3 bases and J lost 2, with 13 bases in between. The CDR3 is 16 residues long. Here the CDR3 reads CATSDPRRVTYNEQFF. DNA for the CDR3: TGTGCCACCAGTGATCCGCGGCGGGTCACCTACAATGAGCAGTTCTTC.